This T cell receptor (beta chain) was identified in a study of blood T cell repertoires in COVID-19. The length of the CDR3 is 14 residues. V gave up 10 bases and J gave up 4 bases, with 19 bases separating them. Per germline, CDR1 ENHRY and CDR2 SYGVKD. TCRdb's copy holds only in-frame clones and misses some; the assay was immunoSEQ multiplex PCR. Here the sample spans 150,000 to 200,000 clones, 80% being singletons. The source of this sequence is a man aged 40-50 years who had recovered from COVID-19. V gene TRBV10-3 combines with J gene TRBJ1-2, with D perhaps TRBD1 (5 bases). Sequenced material: PBMCs or T cells enriched from blood (not recorded which). CDR3 loop: CATNPTDSSYGYTF. Here the CDR3 DNA reads TGTGCCACAAACCCAACCGACAGCAGCTATGGCTACACCTTC.